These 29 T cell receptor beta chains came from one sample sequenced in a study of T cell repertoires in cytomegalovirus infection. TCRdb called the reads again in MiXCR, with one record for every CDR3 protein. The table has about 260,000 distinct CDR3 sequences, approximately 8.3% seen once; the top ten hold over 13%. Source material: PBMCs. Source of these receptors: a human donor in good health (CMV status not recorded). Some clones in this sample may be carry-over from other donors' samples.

CDR3 in DNA: TGTGCCAGCAGTTTTGGGCGCCCGGGGACAGGTGGTTCACCCCTCCACTTT. Protein: CASSFGRPGTGGSPLHF. The chain joins TRBV28 to TRBJ1-6; 8 nucleotides agree with TRBD1. Unmatched junction bases numbered 13, after V lost 3 bases and J lost 9 bases. The CDR3 has 17 amino acids. The V gene's germline CDR1 is MDHEN and CDR2 SYDVKM.

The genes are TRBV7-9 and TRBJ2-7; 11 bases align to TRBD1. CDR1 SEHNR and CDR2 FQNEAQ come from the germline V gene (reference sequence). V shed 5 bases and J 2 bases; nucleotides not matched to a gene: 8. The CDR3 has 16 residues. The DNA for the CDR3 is TGTGCCAGCAGCCCTCCATCGGGACAGGGGGCCTACGAGCAGTACTTC. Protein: CASSPPSGQGAYEQYF. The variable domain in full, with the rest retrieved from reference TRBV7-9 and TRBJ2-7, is DTGVSQNPRHKITKRGQNVTFRCDPISEHNRLYWYRQTLGQGPEFLTYFQNEAQLEKSRLLSDRFSAERPKGSFSTLEIQRTEQGDSAMYLCASSPPSGQGAYEQYFGPGTRLTVT.

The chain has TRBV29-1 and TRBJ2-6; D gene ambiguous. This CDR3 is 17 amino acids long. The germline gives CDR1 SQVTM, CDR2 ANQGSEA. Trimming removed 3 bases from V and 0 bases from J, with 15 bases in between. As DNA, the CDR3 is TGCAGCGTTGATTATTTTGACCGTAGCTCTGGGGCCAACGTCCTGACTTTC. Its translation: CSVDYFDRSSGANVLTF.

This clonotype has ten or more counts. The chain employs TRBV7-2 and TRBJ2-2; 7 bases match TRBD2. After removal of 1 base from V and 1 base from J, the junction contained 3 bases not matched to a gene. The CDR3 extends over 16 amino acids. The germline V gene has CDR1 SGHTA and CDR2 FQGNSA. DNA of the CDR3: TGTGCCAGCAGCTTAGAACCGGGAGGGAACACCGGGGAGCTGTTTTTT. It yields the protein CASSLEPGGNTGELFF.

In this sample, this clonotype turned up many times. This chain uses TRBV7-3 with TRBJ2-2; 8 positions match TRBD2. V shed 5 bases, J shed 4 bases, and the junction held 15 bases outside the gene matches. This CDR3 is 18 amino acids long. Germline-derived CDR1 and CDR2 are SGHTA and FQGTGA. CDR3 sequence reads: CASSPGAKGGGPTGELFF. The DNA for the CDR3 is TGTGCCAGCAGCCCCGGGGCTAAAGGCGGGGGGCCCACCGGGGAGCTGTTTTTT.

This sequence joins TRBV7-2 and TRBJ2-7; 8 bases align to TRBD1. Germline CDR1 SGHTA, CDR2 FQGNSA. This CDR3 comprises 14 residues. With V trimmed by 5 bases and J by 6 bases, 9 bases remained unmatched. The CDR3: CASSQDGQGREQYF. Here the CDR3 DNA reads TGTGCCAGCAGCCAGGACGGACAGGGTCGCGAGCAGTACTTC.

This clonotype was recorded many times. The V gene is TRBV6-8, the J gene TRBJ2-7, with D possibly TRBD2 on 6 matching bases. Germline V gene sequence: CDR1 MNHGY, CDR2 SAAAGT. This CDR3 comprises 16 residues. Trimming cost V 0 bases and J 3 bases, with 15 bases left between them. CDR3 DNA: TGTGCCAGCAGTTACTCGCCTCTTGGGGGGTTCTACGAGCAGTACTTC. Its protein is CASSYSPLGGFYEQYF.

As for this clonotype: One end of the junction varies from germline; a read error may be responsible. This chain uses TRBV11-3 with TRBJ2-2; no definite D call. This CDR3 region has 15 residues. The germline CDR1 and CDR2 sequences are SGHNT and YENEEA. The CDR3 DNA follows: TGTGCCAGCAGCTTAGACCCGGGCTACACCGTGGAGCTGTTTTTT. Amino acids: CASSLDPGYTVELFF.

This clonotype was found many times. In nucleotides, the CDR3 is TGTGCCAGCAGCTGGCGCTTGGTGTCTGGAAACACCATATATTTT. Translating it yields CASSWRLVSGNTIYF. The rearrangement links TRBV3-1 to TRBJ1-3; no firm D call. The CDR3 is made up of 15 amino acids. Trimming took off 5 bases at V and 1 base at J, with 12 bases between the two ends. CDR1 is LGHDT, CDR2 YNNKEL, per germline (reference sequence).

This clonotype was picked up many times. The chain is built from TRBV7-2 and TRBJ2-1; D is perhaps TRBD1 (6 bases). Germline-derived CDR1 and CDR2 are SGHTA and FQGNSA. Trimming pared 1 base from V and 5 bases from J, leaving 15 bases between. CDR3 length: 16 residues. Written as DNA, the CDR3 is TGTGCCAGCAGCTTAGTGGGAACACAGGGAAACAATGAGCAGTTCTTC. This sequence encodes CASSLVGTQGNNEQFF.

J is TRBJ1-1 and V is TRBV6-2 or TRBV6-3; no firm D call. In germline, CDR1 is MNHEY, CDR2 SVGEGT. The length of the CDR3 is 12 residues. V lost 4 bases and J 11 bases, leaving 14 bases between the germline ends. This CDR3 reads CASSFQLEEAFF. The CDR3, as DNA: TGTGCCAGCAGTTTCCAATTAGAAGAGGCTTTCTTT.

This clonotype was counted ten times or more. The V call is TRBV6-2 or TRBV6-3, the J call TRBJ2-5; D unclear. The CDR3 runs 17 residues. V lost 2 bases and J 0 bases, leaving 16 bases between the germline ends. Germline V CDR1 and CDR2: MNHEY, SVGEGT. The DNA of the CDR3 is TGTGCCAGCAGTTACGGCACGACGACCCCCCACCAAGAGACCCAGTACTTC. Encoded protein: CASSYGTTTPHQETQYF.

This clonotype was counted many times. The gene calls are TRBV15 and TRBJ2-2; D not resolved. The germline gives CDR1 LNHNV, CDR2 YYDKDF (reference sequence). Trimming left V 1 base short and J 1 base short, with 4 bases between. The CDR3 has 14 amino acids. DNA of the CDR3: TGTGCCACCAGCAGAGGGGAGAACACCGGGGAGCTGTTTTTT. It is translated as CATSRGENTGELFF.

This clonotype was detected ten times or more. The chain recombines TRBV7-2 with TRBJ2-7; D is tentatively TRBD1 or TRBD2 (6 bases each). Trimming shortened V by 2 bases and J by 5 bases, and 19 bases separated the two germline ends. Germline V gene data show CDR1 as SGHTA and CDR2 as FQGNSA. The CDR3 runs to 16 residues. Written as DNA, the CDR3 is TGTGCCAGCAGCTTACGTCCCCGGCAGGGGAGGAACGAGCAGTACTTC. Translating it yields CASSLRPRQGRNEQYF.

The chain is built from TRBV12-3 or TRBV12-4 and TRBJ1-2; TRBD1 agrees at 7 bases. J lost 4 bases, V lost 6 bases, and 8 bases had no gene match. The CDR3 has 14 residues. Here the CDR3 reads CASRTLTGSYGYTF. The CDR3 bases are TGTGCCAGCAGGACATTGACAGGGAGCTATGGCTACACCTTC.

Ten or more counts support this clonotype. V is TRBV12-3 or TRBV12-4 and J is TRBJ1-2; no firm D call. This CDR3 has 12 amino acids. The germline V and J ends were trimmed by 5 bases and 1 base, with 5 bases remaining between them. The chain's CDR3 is CASSQDNYGYTF. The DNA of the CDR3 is TGTGCCAGCAGTCAGGATAACTATGGCTACACCTTC.

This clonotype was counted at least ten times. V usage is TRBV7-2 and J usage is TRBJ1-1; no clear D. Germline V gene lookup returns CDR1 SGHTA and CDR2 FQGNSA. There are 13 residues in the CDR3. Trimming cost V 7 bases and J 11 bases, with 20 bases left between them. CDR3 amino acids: CASTQGTPGRAFF. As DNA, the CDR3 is TGTGCCAGCACCCAAGGCACACCGGGTCGGGCTTTCTTT.

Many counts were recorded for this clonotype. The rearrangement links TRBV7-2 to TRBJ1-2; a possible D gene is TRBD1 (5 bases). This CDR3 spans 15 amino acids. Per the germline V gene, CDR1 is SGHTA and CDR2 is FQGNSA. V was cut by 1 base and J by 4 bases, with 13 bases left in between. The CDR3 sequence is CASSLDIGALYGYTF. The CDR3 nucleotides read TGTGCCAGCAGCTTAGATATAGGGGCACTCTATGGCTACACCTTC.

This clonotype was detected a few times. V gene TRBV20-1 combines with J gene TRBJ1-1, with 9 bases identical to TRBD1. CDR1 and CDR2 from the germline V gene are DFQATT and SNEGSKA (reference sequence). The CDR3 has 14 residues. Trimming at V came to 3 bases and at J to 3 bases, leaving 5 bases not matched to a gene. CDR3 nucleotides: TGCAGTGCTAGGAGGGACAGGGTCGACACTGAAGCTTTCTTT. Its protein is CSARRDRVDTEAFF.

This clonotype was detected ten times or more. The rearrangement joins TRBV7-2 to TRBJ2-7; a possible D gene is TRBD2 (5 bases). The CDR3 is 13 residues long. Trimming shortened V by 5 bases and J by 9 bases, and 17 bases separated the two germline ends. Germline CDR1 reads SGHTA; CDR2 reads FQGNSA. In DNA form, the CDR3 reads TGTGCCAGCAGCCCGGGTCTTTGGGCGGGGCAGTACTTC. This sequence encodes CASSPGLWAGQYF.

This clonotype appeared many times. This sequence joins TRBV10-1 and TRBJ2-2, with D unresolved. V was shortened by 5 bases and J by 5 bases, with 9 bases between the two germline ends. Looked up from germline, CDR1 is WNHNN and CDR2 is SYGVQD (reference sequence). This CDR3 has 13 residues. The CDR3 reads CASSKVGTGELFF. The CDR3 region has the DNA TGCGCCAGCAGTAAGGTCGGGACCGGGGAGCTGTTTTTT.

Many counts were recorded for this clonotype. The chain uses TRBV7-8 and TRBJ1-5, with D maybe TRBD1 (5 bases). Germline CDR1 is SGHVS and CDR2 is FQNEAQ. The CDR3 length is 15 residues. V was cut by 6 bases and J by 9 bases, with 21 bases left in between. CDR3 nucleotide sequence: TGTGCCAGCAGTCAAGGCGGAGGGACCTTGCGGCCCCAGCATTTT. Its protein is CASSQGGGTLRPQHF.

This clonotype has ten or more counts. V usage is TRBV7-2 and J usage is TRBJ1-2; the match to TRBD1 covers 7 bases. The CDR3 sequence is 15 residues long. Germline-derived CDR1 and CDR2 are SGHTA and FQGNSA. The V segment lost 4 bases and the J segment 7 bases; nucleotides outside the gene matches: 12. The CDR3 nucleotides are TGTGCCAGCAGCTATGCCGAGGGGGCGGTGAGTGGCTACACCTTC. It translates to CASSYAEGAVSGYTF.

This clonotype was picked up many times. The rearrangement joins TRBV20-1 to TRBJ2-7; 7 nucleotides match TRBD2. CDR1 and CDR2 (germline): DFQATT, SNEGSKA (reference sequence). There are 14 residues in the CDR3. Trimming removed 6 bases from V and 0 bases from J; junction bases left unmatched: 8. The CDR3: CSALAGGSSYEQYF. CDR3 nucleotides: TGCAGTGCCCTGGCGGGCGGGAGCTCCTACGAGCAGTACTTC.

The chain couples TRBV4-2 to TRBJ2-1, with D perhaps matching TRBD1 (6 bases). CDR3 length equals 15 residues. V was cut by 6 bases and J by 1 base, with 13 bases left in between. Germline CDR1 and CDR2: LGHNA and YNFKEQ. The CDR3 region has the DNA TGTGCCAGCAGTATTGACAGGAGGTCCTACAATGAGCAGTTCTTC. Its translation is CASSIDRRSYNEQFF.

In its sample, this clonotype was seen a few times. The CDR3 protein is CSSKGGGSSGYTF. The CDR3 DNA follows: TGCAGCTCAAAAGGGGGGGGATCCAGTGGCTACACCTTC. The chain links TRBV29-1 to TRBJ1-2; possible D gene TRBD1, 6 bases. CDR1 is SQVTM and CDR2 is ANQGSEA in the germline V gene. The V gene lost 8 bases and the J gene lost 7 bases, with 20 bases spanning the gap. CDR3 size: 13 residues.

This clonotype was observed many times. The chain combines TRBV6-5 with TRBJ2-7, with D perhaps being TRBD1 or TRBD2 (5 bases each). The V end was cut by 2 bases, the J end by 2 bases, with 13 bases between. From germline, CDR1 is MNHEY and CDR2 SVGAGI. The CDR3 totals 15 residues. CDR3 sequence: CASSYLRDGPYEQYF. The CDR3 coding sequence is TGTGCCAGCAGTTACCTCCGGGACGGACCCTACGAGCAGTACTTC.

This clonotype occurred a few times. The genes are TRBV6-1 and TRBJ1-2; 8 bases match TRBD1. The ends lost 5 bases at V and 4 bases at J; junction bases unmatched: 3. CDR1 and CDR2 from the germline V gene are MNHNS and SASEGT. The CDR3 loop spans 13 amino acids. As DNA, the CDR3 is TGTGCCAGCAGTCAGACAGGGGTCTATGGCTACACCTTC. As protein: CASSQTGVYGYTF.

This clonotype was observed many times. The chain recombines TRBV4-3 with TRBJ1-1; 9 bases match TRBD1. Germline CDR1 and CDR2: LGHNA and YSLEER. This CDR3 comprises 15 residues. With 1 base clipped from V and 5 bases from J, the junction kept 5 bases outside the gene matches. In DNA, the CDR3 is TGCGCCAGCAGCCAAGGGGACAGGGATTCGACTGAAGCTTTCTTT. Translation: CASSQGDRDSTEAFF.